The rows below give T cell receptor beta chains drawn from one sample of a study of cytomegalovirus exposure and HLA in healthy donors. Generated by immunoSEQ multiplex PCR, the TCRdb table keeps only in-frame clones and is missing some. The table lists about 250,000 clones, 78% of them singletons. Sequencing was carried out using PBMCs. These TCRs come from a boy between 10 and 17 years old in good health and CMV-seronegative. Both conserved end residues are part of each CDR3. The order of the fields is clone size, CDR3 length, V gene, J gene, D gene, CDR3 protein, CDR3 DNA. A D gene is named only where the DNA matches it firmly. Part of the rows lack a size; the others show once, few, many or a class for expanded clones.

abundance: few
len: 13
v_gene: TRBV19
j_gene: TRBJ2-7
d_gene: TRBD1
CDR3aa: CASSTPSGGEQYF
CDR3nt: TGTGCCAGTAGTACCCCCTCAGGGGGCGAGCAGTACTTC

abundance: -
len: 16
v_gene: TRBV7-9
j_gene: TRBJ2-3
d_gene: TRBD2
CDR3aa: CASSLVLAGEKDTQYF
CDR3nt: TGTGCCAGCAGCTTAGTGCTAGCGGGAGAGAAAGATACGCAGTATTTT

abundance: -
len: 16
v_gene: TRBV13
j_gene: TRBJ2-5
d_gene: -
CDR3aa: CASSLAGAQRKETQYF
CDR3nt: TGTGCCAGCAGCTTAGCAGGGGCCCAAAGGAAAGAGACCCAGTACTTC

abundance: -
len: 15
v_gene: TRBV30
j_gene: TRBJ1-2
d_gene: -
CDR3aa: CAWRRDTPSNYGYTF
CDR3nt: TGTGCCTGGAGAAGGGACACTCCCTCTAACTATGGCTACACCTTC

abundance: -
len: 17
v_gene: TRBV18
j_gene: TRBJ2-1
d_gene: TRBD2
CDR3aa: CASSPVASGRGYNEQFF
CDR3nt: TGTGCCAGCTCACCGGTTGCTAGCGGGAGAGGCTACAATGAGCAGTTCTTC

abundance: -
len: 15
v_gene: TRBV2
j_gene: TRBJ2-2
d_gene: TRBD1
CDR3aa: CASSERTGQTGELFF
CDR3nt: TGTGCCAGCAGTGAGAGGACAGGGCAAACCGGGGAGCTGTTTTTT

abundance: -
len: 17
v_gene: TRBV30
j_gene: TRBJ1-1
d_gene: -
CDR3aa: CAWSVGWGARALTEAFF
CDR3nt: TGTGCCTGGAGTGTAGGTTGGGGCGCCCGTGCTCTCACTGAAGCTTTCTTT

abundance: -
len: 13
v_gene: TRBV10-3
j_gene: TRBJ1-4
d_gene: -
CDR3aa: CAISDGFQEKLFF
CDR3nt: TGTGCCATCAGTGACGGGTTTCAGGAAAAACTGTTTTTT

abundance: -
len: 14
v_gene: TRBV4-1
j_gene: TRBJ1-2
d_gene: -
CDR3aa: CASSQDWAGDGYTF
CDR3nt: TGCGCCAGCAGCCAAGATTGGGCAGGGGATGGCTACACCTTC

abundance: -
len: 16
v_gene: TRBV28
j_gene: TRBJ2-7
d_gene: TRBD2
CDR3aa: CASSLELAGSSYEQYF
CDR3nt: TGTGCCAGCAGTTTAGAACTAGCGGGCTCCTCCTACGAGCAGTACTTC

abundance: few
len: 13
v_gene: TRBV9
j_gene: TRBJ2-7
d_gene: -
CDR3aa: CASRPENEREQYF
CDR3nt: TGTGCCAGCAGGCCCGAAAATGAGAGGGAGCAGTACTTC

abundance: -
len: 13
v_gene: TRBV30
j_gene: TRBJ1-1
d_gene: TRBD1
CDR3aa: CAWARQGNTEAFF
CDR3nt: TGTGCCTGGGCACGACAGGGGAACACTGAAGCTTTCTTT

abundance: -
len: 17
v_gene: TRBV19
j_gene: TRBJ1-5
d_gene: -
CDR3aa: CASSEGRDKGGNQPQHF
CDR3nt: TGTGCCAGTAGCGAAGGCAGGGACAAAGGGGGCAATCAGCCCCAGCATTTT

abundance: -
len: 14
v_gene: TRBV10-3
j_gene: TRBJ1-1
d_gene: -
CDR3aa: CAISEGAGRTEAFF
CDR3nt: TGTGCCATCAGTGAAGGGGCAGGGAGGACTGAAGCTTTCTTT

abundance: -
len: 14
v_gene: TRBV18
j_gene: TRBJ2-7
d_gene: TRBD1
CDR3aa: CASSPKGTAYEQYF
CDR3nt: TGTGCCAGCTCCCCGAAGGGGACAGCGTACGAGCAGTACTTC

abundance: few
len: 13
v_gene: TRBV29-1
j_gene: TRBJ2-7
d_gene: -
CDR3aa: CSVVDYWSYEQYF
CDR3nt: TGCAGCGTTGTTGACTACTGGAGCTACGAGCAGTACTTC

abundance: few
len: 12
v_gene: TRBV7-3
j_gene: TRBJ1-1
d_gene: TRBD1
CDR3aa: CASSFGTAEAFF
CDR3nt: TGTGCCAGCAGCTTCGGGACAGCAGAAGCTTTCTTT

abundance: -
len: 14
v_gene: TRBV29-1
j_gene: TRBJ1-2
d_gene: TRBD1
CDR3aa: CSVGSRRRSQGDTF
CDR3nt: TGCAGCGTTGGATCACGACGGAGATCCCAGGGGGACACCTTC

abundance: once
len: 15
v_gene: TRBV4-1
j_gene: TRBJ1-2
d_gene: -
CDR3aa: CASSQDLTDNYGYTF
CDR3nt: TGCGCCAGCAGCCAAGATCTAACTGATAACTATGGCTACACCTTC

abundance: -
len: 12
v_gene: TRBV2
j_gene: TRBJ2-5
d_gene: -
CDR3aa: CASSGRGETQYF
CDR3nt: TGTGCCAGCAGTGGCAGGGGAGAGACCCAGTACTTC

abundance: -
len: 16
v_gene: TRBV21-1
j_gene: TRBJ2-1
d_gene: -
CDR3aa: CASSNGEGQQINEQFF
CDR3nt: TGTGCCAGCAGTAATGGAGAGGGACAGCAAATCAATGAGCAGTTCTTC

abundance: -
len: 17
v_gene: TRBV4-2
j_gene: TRBJ1-5
d_gene: TRBD1
CDR3aa: CASSQDRDRGLHQPQHF
CDR3nt: TGTGCCAGCAGCCAAGACCGGGACAGGGGGTTGCATCAGCCCCAGCATTTT

abundance: few
len: 13
v_gene: TRBV5-5
j_gene: TRBJ2-7
d_gene: -
CDR3aa: CASSSSGAYEQYF
CDR3nt: TGTGCCAGCAGCTCTTCCGGAGCCTACGAGCAGTACTTC

abundance: -
len: 16
v_gene: TRBV11-2
j_gene: TRBJ2-2
d_gene: -
CDR3aa: CASSPAARTNTGELFF
CDR3nt: TGTGCCAGCAGCCCGGCGGCGAGAACGAACACCGGGGAGCTGTTTTTT

abundance: -
len: 15
v_gene: TRBV5-6
j_gene: TRBJ1-5
d_gene: -
CDR3aa: CASSTSPQGTQPQHF
CDR3nt: TGTGCCAGCAGCACCTCCCCGCAGGGGACTCAGCCCCAGCATTTT

abundance: -
len: 17
v_gene: TRBV11-2
j_gene: TRBJ1-1
d_gene: -
CDR3aa: CASSPWRRQASGTEAFF
CDR3nt: TGTGCCAGCAGCCCCTGGAGACGACAGGCTTCGGGCACTGAAGCTTTCTTT

abundance: few
len: 11
v_gene: TRBV19
j_gene: TRBJ1-1
d_gene: -
CDR3aa: CASATGWAAFF
CDR3nt: TGTGCCAGTGCCACAGGGTGGGCAGCTTTCTTT

abundance: once
len: 16
v_gene: TRBV19
j_gene: TRBJ2-3
d_gene: TRBD2
CDR3aa: CASSIQFGLAADTQYF
CDR3nt: TGTGCCAGTAGTATACAGTTTGGGCTAGCGGCAGATACGCAGTATTTT

abundance: -
len: 19
v_gene: TRBV19
j_gene: TRBJ2-3
d_gene: TRBD2
CDR3aa: CASRGRLAGPGSSTDTQYF
CDR3nt: TGTGCCAGTAGGGGGAGACTAGCGGGGCCCGGATCTAGCACAGATACGCAGTATTTT